Described below is a single TCR beta chain sequence and its context. This clonotype was detected many times. Its cognate antigen has yet to be identified. No much larger clone is present one base from it, and per-base qualities are unavailable. The data stem from a study of T-cell reconstitution after alpha-beta-depleted transplantation in children (dated by TCRdb to the mid-2010s). For the study in its entirety: Using TCR repertoire profiling, the study quantitatively followed how T-cell immune reconstitution unfolded in children after TCRalphabeta/CD19-depleted allogeneic hematopoietic cell transplantation. Study-level results and caveats: About two months after transplant, the apparently early recovery of alphabetaT-cell counts reportedly depended on just several hundred clones that had expanded rapidly and came from non-depleted graft cells. Over the following months the frequencies of hyperexpanded clones went down, and after one year T-cell counts and TCRbeta diversity were mostly credited to newly produced T cells. In some patients, the high TCRbeta diversity seen at day 60 was put down to recipient T cells and intrathymic progenitors that had survived conditioning.

The CDR3 goes from the cysteine to the phenylalanine over 17 residues. The DNA shown is the 51-base CDR3, in frame from base 1. The germline V gene (reference sequence) gives CDR1 as LNHDA and CDR2 as SQIVND. V and J lose 4 bases and 4 bases, and a span of 23 bases separates them. The method behind the library was PCR. Sequencing used an Illumina HiSeq 2500. TCR library preparation used molecular barcoding, with unique molecular identifiers applied to normalize quantification of the TCRbeta repertoire. TCRdb reran the public reads through fastp at Q25 and MiXCR, keeping productive beta chains. Rows are combined by CDR3 protein, so each entry shows the most common genes and DNA. The sample table holds roughly 5,000 distinct CDR3 sequences, of which approximately 25% were seen once. The ten largest clones represent less than 45% of the sample. The time point tag for this specimen amounts to: day 60 (about 2 months) after transplantation. The treatment or condition label, as the study defines it: allogeneic hematopoietic cell transplantation with graft depleted of TCRalphabeta T cells and CD19 B cells. The children who served as transplant recipients had been given grafts of TCRalphabeta/CD19-depleted allogeneic hematopoietic cells.

The receptor comes from a male patient between 2 and 15 years old who had a stem cell transplant for acute lymphoblastic leukemia, so the T cells may come from the graft donor. The V gene is TRBV19 and the J gene is TRBJ2-7; the D segment cannot be called with confidence. The specimen comprised PBMCs, mostly from graft donor cells, sampled 60 days after TCRalphabeta/CD19-depleted stem cell transplant. The CDR3 region reads CASSTTHGEYGEYEQYF. DNA sequence: TGTGCCAGTAGTACCACCCATGGGGAATACGGCGAATACGAGCAGTACTTC. Outside the CDR3, residues come from the reference TRBV19 and TRBJ2-7 proteins, so the full variable domain is: DGGITQSPKYLFRKEGQNVTLSCEQNLNHDAMYWYRQDPGQGLRLIYYSQIVNDFQKGDIAEGYSVSREKKESFPLTVTSAQKNPTAFYLCASSTTHGEYGEYEQYFGPGTRLTVT.